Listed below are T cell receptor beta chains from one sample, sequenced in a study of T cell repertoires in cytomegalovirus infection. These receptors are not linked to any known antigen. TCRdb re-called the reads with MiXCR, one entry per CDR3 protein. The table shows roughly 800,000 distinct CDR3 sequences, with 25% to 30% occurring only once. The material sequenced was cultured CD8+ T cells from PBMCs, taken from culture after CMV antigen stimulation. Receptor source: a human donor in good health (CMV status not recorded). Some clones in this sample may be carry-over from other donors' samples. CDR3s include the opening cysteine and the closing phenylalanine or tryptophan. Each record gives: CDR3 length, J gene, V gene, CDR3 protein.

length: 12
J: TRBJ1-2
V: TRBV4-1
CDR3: CATNSGNYGYTF

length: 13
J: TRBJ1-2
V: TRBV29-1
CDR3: CSVLNRDNYGYTF

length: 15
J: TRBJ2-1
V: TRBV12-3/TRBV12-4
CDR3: CASSLEWTRYNEQFF

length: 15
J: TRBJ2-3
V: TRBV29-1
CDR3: CSVEGWAKDTDTQYF

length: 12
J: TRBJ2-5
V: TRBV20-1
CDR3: CSARTSQETQYF

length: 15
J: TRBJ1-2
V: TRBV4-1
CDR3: CASSQDPLLTYGYTF

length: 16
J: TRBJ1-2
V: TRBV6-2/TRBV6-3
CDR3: CASSSPRDTSNYGYTF

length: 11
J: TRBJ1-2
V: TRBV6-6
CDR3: CASKMDYGYTF

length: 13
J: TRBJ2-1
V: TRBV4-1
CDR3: CASSRTDYNEQFF

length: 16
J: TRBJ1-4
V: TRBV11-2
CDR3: CASSVFGAATNEKLFF

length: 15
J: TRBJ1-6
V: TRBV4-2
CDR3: CASSKGSGKNSPLHF

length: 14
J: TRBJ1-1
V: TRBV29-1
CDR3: CSVEDRGGATEAFF

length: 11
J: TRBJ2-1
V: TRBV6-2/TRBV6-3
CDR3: CASSYHNEQFF

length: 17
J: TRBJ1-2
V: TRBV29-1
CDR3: CSVEDRGRGEGAYGYTF

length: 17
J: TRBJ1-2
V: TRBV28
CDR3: CASSSTVRRDSLYGYTF